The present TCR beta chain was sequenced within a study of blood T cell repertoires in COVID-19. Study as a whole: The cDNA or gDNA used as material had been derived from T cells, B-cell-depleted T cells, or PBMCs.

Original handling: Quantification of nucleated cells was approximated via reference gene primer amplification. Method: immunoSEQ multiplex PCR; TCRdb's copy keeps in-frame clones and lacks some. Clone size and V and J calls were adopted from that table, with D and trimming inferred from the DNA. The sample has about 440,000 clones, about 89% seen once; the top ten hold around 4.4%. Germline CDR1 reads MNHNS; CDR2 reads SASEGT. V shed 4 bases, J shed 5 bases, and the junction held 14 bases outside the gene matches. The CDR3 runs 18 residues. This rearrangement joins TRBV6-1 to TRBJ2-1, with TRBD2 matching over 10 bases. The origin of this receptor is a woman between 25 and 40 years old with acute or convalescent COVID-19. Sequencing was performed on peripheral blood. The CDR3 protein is CASSALMDGLAENNEQFF. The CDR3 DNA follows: TGTGCCAGCAGTGCCTTAATGGACGGACTAGCGGAAAACAATGAGCAGTTCTTC.